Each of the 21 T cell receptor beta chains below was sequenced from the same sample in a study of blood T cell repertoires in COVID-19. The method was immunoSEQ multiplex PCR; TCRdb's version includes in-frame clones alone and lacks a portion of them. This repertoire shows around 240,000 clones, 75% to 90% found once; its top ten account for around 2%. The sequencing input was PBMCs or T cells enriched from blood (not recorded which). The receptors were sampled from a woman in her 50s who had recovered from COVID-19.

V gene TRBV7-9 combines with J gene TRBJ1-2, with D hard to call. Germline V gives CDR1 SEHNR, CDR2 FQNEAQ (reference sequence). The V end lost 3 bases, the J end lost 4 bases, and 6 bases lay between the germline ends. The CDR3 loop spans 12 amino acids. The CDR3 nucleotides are TGTGCCAGCAGCTTCGCAGGCTATGGCTACACCTTC. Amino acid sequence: CASSFAGYGYTF.

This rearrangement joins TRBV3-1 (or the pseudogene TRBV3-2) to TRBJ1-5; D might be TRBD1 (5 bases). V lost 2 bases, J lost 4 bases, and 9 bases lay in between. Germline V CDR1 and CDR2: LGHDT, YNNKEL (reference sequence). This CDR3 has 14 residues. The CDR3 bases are TGTGCCAGCAGCCAACTCGGGGGAAATCAGCCCCAGCATTTT. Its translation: CASSQLGGNQPQHF.

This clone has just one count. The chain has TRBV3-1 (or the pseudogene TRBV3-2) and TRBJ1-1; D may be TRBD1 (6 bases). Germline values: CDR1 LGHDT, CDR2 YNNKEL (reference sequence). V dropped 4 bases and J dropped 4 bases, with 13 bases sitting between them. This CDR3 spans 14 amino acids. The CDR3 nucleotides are TGTGCCAGCAGCCCCCTCGCAGGGGCCACTGAAGCTTTCTTT. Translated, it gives CASSPLAGATEAFF.

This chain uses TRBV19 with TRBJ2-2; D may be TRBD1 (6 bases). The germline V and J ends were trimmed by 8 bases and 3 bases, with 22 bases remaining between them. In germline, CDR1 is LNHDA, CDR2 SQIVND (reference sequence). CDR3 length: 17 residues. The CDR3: CASRTQAGAGDTGELFF. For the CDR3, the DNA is TGTGCCAGTCGCACCCAAGCAGGGGCCGGGGACACCGGGGAGCTGTTTTTT.

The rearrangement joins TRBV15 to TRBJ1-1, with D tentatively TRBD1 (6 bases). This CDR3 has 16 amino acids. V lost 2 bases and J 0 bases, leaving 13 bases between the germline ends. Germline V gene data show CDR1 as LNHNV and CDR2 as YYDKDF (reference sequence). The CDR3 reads CATSRKGDPLNTEAFF. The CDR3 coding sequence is TGTGCCACCAGCAGAAAGGGGGACCCTTTGAACACTGAAGCTTTCTTT.

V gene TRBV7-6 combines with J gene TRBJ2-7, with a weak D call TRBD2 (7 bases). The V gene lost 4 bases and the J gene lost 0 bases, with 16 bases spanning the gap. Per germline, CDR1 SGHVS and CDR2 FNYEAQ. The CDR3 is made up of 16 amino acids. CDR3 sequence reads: CASSSLGGQSSYEQYF. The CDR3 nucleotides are TGTGCCAGCAGCTCTCTGGGGGGGCAATCCTCCTACGAGCAGTACTTC.

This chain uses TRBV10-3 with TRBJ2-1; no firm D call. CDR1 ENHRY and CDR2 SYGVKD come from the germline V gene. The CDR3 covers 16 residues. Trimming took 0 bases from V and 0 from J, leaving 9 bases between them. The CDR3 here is CAISESGYLSYNEQFF. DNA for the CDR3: TGTGCCATCAGTGAGTCGGGCTATCTCTCCTACAATGAGCAGTTCTTC.

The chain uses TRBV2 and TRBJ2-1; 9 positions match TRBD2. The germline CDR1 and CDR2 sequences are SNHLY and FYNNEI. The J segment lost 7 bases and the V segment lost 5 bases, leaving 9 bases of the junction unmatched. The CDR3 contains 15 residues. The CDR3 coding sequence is TGTGCCAGCAGTCTTGAGGGACTAGCAGGTAATGAGCAGTTCTTC. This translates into CASSLEGLAGNEQFF.

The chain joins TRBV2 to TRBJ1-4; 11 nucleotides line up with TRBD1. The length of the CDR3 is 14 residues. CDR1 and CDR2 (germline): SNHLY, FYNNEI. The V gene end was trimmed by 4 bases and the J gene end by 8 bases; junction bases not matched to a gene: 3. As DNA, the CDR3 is TGTGCCAGCAGTGGGACAGGGGGCCGGGAAAAACTGTTTTTT. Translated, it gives CASSGTGGREKLFF.

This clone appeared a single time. In DNA form, the CDR3 reads TGTGCCAGCAGTTACGGACTGAGCTACGAGCAGTACTTC. Translating it yields CASSYGLSYEQYF. The chain carries TRBV6-5 and TRBJ2-7, with a tentative D call TRBD2 (5 bases). There are 13 residues in the CDR3. Trimming left V 2 bases short and J 3 bases short, with 8 bases between. The V gene's germline CDR1 is MNHEY and CDR2 SVGAGI.

CDR3 coding DNA: TGCAGCGTTGGAGGAGGGACAGGGGGCGGGTCTGGGGCCAACGTCCTGACTTTC. Its translation is CSVGGGTGGGSGANVLTF. This sequence joins TRBV29-1 and TRBJ2-6, with 12 bases matching TRBD1. CDR1 and CDR2 (germline): SQVTM, ANQGSEA. The CDR3 totals 18 residues. Unmatched junction bases numbered 8, after V lost 4 bases and J lost 1 base.

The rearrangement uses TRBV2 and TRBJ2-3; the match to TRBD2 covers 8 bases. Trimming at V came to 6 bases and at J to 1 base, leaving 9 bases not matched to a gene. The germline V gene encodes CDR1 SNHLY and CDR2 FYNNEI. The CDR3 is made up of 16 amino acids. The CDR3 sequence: CASRVSGTPGTDTQYF. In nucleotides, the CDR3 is TGTGCCAGCAGAGTTAGCGGGACTCCTGGCACAGATACGCAGTATTTT. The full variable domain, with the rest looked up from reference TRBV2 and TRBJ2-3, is EPEVTQTPSHQVTQMGQEVILRCVPISNHLYFYWYRQILGQKVEFLVSFYNNEISEKSEIFDDQFSVERPDGSNFTLKIRSTKLEDSAMYFCASRVSGTPGTDTQYFGPGTRLTVL.

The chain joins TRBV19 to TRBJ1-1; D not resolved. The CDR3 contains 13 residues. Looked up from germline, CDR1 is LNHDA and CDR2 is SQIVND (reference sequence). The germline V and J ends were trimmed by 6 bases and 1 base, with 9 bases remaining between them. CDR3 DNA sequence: TGTGCCAGTAGCTTGGGCCGGAACACTGAAGCTTTCTTT. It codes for CASSLGRNTEAFF.

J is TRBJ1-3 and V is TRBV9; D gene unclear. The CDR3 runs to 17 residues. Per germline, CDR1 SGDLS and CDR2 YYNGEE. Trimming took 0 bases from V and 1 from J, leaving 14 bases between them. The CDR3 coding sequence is TGTGCCAGCAGCGTAGATGCCGGGTTTAGTTCTGGAAACACCATATATTTT. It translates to CASSVDAGFSSGNTIYF.

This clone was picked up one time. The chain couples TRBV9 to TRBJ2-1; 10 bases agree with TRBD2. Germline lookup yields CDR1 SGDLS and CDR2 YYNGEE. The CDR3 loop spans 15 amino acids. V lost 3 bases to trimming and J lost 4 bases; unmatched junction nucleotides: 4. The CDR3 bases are TGTGCCAGCAGCGGGACTAGCGGAGTTTACAATGAGCAGTTCTTC. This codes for CASSGTSGVYNEQFF.

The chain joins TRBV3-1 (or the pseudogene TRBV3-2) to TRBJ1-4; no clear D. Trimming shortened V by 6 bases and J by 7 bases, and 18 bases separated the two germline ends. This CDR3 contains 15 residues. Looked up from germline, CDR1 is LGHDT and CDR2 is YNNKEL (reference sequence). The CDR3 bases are TGTGCCAGCAGTCATTTGGCAGGAGGGAGTGAAAAACTGTTTTTT. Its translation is CASSHLAGGSEKLFF.

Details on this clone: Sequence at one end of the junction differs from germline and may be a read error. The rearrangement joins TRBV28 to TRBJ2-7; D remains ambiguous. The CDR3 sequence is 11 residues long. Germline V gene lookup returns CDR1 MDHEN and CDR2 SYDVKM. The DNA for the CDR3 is TGTGCCAGCAGTTTCGAGTACGCGCAGTACTTC. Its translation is CASSFEYAQYF.

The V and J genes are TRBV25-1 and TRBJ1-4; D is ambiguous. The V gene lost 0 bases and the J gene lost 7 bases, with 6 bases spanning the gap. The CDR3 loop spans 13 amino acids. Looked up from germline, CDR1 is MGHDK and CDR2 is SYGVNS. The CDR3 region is CASSEYGVEKLFF. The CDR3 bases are TGTGCCAGCAGTGAATACGGGGTTGAAAAACTGTTTTTT.

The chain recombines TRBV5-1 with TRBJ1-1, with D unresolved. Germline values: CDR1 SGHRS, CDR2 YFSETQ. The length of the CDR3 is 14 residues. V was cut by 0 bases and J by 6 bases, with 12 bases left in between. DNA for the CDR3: TGCGCCAGCAGCTTGGGTTTCGGGGAGGCTGAAGCTTTCTTT. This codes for CASSLGFGEAEAFF.

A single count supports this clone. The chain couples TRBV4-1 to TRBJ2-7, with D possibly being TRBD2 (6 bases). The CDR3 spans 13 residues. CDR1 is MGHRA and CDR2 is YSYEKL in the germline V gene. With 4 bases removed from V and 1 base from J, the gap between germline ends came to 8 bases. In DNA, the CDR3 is TGCGCCAGCAGCCGGGGACTTTCCTACGAGCAGTACTTC. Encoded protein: CASSRGLSYEQYF.

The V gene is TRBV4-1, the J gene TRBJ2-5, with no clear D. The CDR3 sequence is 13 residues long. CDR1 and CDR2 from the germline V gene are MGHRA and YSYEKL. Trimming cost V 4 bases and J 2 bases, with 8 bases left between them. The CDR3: CASSPQEQETQYF. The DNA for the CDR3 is TGCGCCAGCAGCCCGCAGGAACAAGAGACCCAGTACTTC.